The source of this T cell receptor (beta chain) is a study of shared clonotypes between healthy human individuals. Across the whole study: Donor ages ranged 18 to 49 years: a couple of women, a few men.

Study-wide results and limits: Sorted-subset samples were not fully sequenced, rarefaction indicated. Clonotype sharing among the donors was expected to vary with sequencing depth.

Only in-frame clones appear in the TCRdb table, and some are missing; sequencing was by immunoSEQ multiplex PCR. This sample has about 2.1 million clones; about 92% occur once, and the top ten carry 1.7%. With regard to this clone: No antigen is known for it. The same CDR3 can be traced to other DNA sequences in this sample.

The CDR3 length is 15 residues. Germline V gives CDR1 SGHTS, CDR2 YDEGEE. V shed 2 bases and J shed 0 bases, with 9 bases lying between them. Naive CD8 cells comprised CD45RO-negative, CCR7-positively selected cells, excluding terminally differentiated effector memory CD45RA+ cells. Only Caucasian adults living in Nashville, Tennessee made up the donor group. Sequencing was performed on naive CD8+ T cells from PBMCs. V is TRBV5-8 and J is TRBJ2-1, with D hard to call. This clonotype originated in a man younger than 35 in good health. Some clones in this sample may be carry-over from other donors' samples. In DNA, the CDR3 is TGTGCCAGCAGCTTTTCAGCGAGCTCCTACAATGAGCAGTTCTTC. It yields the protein CASSFSASSYNEQFF.